This TCR beta chain was identified in a study of shared clonotypes between healthy human individuals. Study details: CD4 naive cells filled three plates per donor, CD4 memory three, CD8 naive two and CD8 memory one. Overall study findings and caveats: Even with large depth, rarefaction showed that sorted-subset sequencing was incomplete. Only blood was sampled, and tissue TCR repertoires likely differ from blood ones.

It was into CD45RA+ naive and CD45RA-negative memory subsets that the CD4+ cells were split. About this clone itself: What it binds is not known.

Germline lookup yields CDR1 SGHRS and CDR2 YFSETQ. The V gene lost 4 bases and the J gene lost 5 bases, with 16 bases spanning the gap. CDR3 size: 15 residues. Using immunoSEQ multiplex PCR, the repertoire was profiled, and TCRdb retains in-frame clones only, with some absent. In the table there are about 1.1 million clones, around three quarters of which are singletons. Sequencing input: memory CD4+ T cells from PBMCs. Subset specified: CD45RA-negative fraction. The receptor's source is a man younger than 35 in good health. Some clones in this sample may be carry-over from other donors' samples. V gene TRBV5-1 combines with J gene TRBJ2-1; TRBD1 or TRBD2 may be the D gene (5 bases each). In DNA, the CDR3 is TGCGCCAGCAGCCCCAGGGACCCCAGGGACAATGAGCAGTTCTTC. Amino acids: CASSPRDPRDNEQFF.